Sequencing of this T cell receptor (beta chain) was carried out in a study of control samples from healthy donors and cancer patients. Only in-frame clones appear in the TCRdb table, and some are missing; sequencing was by immunoSEQ multiplex PCR. The sample yields over 150,000 clones, nearly 90% seen once. V shed 2 bases, J shed 10 bases, and the junction held 8 bases outside the gene matches. The length of the CDR3 is 15 residues. Germline values: CDR1 GTSNPN, CDR2 SVGIG (reference sequence). The rearrangement uses TRBV30 and TRBJ1-6; 10 nucleotides match TRBD1. Sequenced material: blood. The origin of this receptor is a woman aged 45-65 years in good health. CDR3 in amino acids: CAWSPQGQGMSPLHF. CDR3 in DNA: TGTGCCTGGAGTCCACAGGGACAGGGGATGTCACCCCTCCACTTT.